These 10 T cell receptor beta chains originate from one sample sequenced in a study of early T cells in non-severe SARS-CoV-2 infection. TCRdb re-called the 5' RACE reads with MiXCR, one entry per CDR3 protein. Among tens of thousands of distinct CDR3 sequences, about an eighth were seen once, and the ten largest hold roughly 2.5%. Sequences were derived from whole blood, sampled at baseline. The receptors originated from an adult who was a healthcare worker with PCR-confirmed SARS-CoV-2 infection or an uninfected control (not recorded which).

By share, this clonotype counts as medium-sized (0.01 to 0.1%). V usage is TRBV20-1 and J usage is TRBJ1-1; 10 bases agree with TRBD1. Germline V gives CDR1 DFQATT, CDR2 SNEGSKA (reference sequence). Trimming at V came to 2 bases and at J to 1 base, leaving 1 base not matched to a gene. This CDR3 is built from 14 residues. Written as DNA, the CDR3 is TGCAGTGCTAGACGACAGGGGGCGAACACTGAAGCTTTCTTT. Translating it yields CSARRQGANTEAFF.

This clonotype was seen a handful of times. The chain recombines TRBV29-1 with TRBJ2-3, with TRBD2 matching 10 bases. This CDR3 spans 15 amino acids. Losses at the gene ends were 2 bases for V and 1 base for J; bases not matched to a gene: 3. From germline, CDR1 is SQVTM and CDR2 ANQGSEA. CDR3 nucleotide sequence: TGCAGCGTTGAACCCGGGACTAGCGGCACAGATACGCAGTATTTT. Protein product: CSVEPGTSGTDTQYF.

This clonotype was found a few times. This chain connects TRBV7-6 to TRBJ1-1, with no clear D. Germline V gene data show CDR1 as SGHVS and CDR2 as FNYEAQ. The V end lost 3 bases, the J end lost 1 base, and 6 bases lay between the germline ends. The CDR3 runs to 13 residues. The CDR3 DNA reads TGTGCCAGCAGCTTTTCCCCGAACACTGAAGCTTTCTTT. Amino acids: CASSFSPNTEAFF.

This clonotype was recorded a few times. The chain links TRBV4-3 to TRBJ2-7; D is uncertain. From germline, CDR1 is LGHNA and CDR2 YSLEER. The V gene lost 5 bases and the J gene lost 6 bases, with 11 bases spanning the gap. The CDR3 has 12 amino acids. CDR3 protein: CASSTLEGEQYF. CDR3 in DNA: TGCGCCAGCAGCACCTTAGAAGGCGAGCAGTACTTC.

V is TRBV5-1 and J is TRBJ2-3; TRBD2 is a possible D gene (6 bases). The germline V and J ends were trimmed by 2 bases and 5 bases, with 15 bases remaining between them. Per the germline V gene, CDR1 is SGHRS and CDR2 is YFSETQ. The CDR3 is made up of 15 amino acids. This CDR3 reads CASSFLRGSGDTQYF. The CDR3, as DNA: TGCGCCAGCAGCTTCCTTCGGGGGTCTGGAGATACGCAGTATTTT.

The chain recombines TRBV6-1 with TRBJ1-5, with TRBD1 identical over 7 bases. CDR3 size: 14 residues. Germline CDR1 reads MNHNS; CDR2 reads SASEGT. The ends lost 2 bases at V and 5 bases at J; junction bases unmatched: 3. The CDR3 region has the DNA TGTGCCAGCAGTGAATTGGGGACAGATCAGCCCCAGCATTTT. It specifies CASSELGTDQPQHF.

This clonotype showed up just once. V and J are TRBV5-5 and TRBJ2-4; D gene unclear. Between the trimmed V and J ends, which lost 3 bases and 2 bases, there was a span of 6 bases. CDR3 size: 13 residues. Germline V lookup: CDR1 SGHKS, CDR2 YYEKEE (reference sequence). The CDR3 DNA sequence: TGTGCCAGCAGCTCGGTACCCAAAAACATTCAGTACTTC. Translating gives CASSSVPKNIQYF.

J is TRBJ2-1 and V is TRBV11-2, with a tentative D call TRBD1 (6 bases). The CDR3 extends over 14 amino acids. CDR1 is SGHAT, CDR2 FQNNGV, per germline. Trimming pared 4 bases from V and 7 bases from J, leaving 14 bases between. CDR3 sequence reads: CASSYNLRGNEQFF. The CDR3 bases are TGTGCCAGCAGCTACAACCTCAGGGGAAATGAGCAGTTCTTC.

The chain is built from TRBV28 and TRBJ2-1; D might be TRBD1 (6 bases). V lost 2 bases and J 1 base, leaving 9 bases between the germline ends. There are 15 residues in the CDR3. Per the germline V gene, CDR1 is MDHEN and CDR2 is SYDVKM. CDR3: CASSLPTGSYNEQFF. CDR3 nucleotide sequence: TGTGCCAGCAGTTTACCGACAGGTTCCTACAATGAGCAGTTCTTC.

Note on this clonotype: A far larger clone is a single base away, which makes a read error likely. The rearrangement joins TRBV7-2 to TRBJ2-1; TRBD1 aligns across 9 bases. In germline, CDR1 is SGHTA, CDR2 FQGNSA. Losses at the gene ends were 3 bases for V and 6 bases for J; bases not matched to a gene: 3. The CDR3 has 14 residues. Written as DNA, the CDR3 is TGTGCCAGCAGCTTTGGGACAGGGATCAATGAGCAGTTCTTC. It is translated as CASSFGTGINEQFF.